The 5 T cell receptor beta chains given below trace back to one sample, sequenced in a study of shared clonotypes between healthy human individuals. Profiled with immunoSEQ multiplex PCR; TCRdb holds only in-frame clones, not every one. The data contain about 2 million clones, over 85% of them seen just once; the ten biggest clones take up 1% to 1.3%. Naive CD8 cells lacked CD45RO and underwent positive selection for CCR7, leaving out terminally differentiated effector memory CD45RA+ cells. Material for sequencing was naive CD8+ T cells sorted from blood. The source is a man aged 18 to 30 in good health.

The chain joins TRBV7-9 to TRBJ2-7; 8 positions match TRBD1. CDR1 SEHNR and CDR2 FQNEAQ come from the germline V gene (reference sequence). After removal of 4 bases from V and 4 bases from J, the junction contained 12 bases not matched to a gene. The CDR3 runs 16 residues. The CDR3 loop reads CASSSATGQVAYEQYF. In nucleotides, the CDR3 is TGTGCCAGCAGCTCAGCAACGGGACAGGTGGCTTACGAGCAGTACTTC.

The V gene is TRBV28, the J gene TRBJ1-5, with D perhaps TRBD1 (6 bases). The CDR3 runs 15 residues. V was clipped by 2 bases and J by 4 bases, with 12 bases between them. In germline, CDR1 is MDHEN, CDR2 SYDVKM. CDR3 bases: TGTGCCAGCAGTTTACTAGGGGGAGAGAATCAGCCCCAGCATTTT. Its translation: CASSLLGGENQPQHF.

For the CDR3, the DNA is TGTGCCAGCAGCTCAGGGATTCTCTCTGGAAACACCATATATTTT. As protein: CASSSGILSGNTIYF. The rearrangement joins TRBV13 to TRBJ1-3, with a possible D match to TRBD1 (5 bases). In germline, CDR1 is PRHDT, CDR2 FYEKMQ (reference sequence). Trimming took 4 bases from V and 0 from J, leaving 10 bases between them. This CDR3 contains 15 residues.

The chain has TRBV7-8 and TRBJ2-7; tentatively, D is TRBD1 or TRBD2 (5 bases each). Germline V gives CDR1 SGHVS, CDR2 FQNEAQ. CDR3 size: 13 residues. V was trimmed by 4 bases and J by 10 bases, leaving 17 bases between them. CDR3 sequence: CASSYPEGFLQYF. CDR3 coding DNA: TGTGCCAGCAGCTACCCAGAGGGGTTTCTCCAGTACTTC.

This chain connects TRBV19 to TRBJ1-2, with 7 bases fitting TRBD1. CDR1 is LNHDA and CDR2 is SQIVND in the germline V gene (reference sequence). The CDR3 has 13 amino acids. V gave up 5 bases and J gave up 4 bases; unmatched junction bases: 4. The CDR3, as DNA: TGTGCCAGTAGTGGGGGACAGAGCTATGGCTACACCTTC. Translating gives CASSGGQSYGYTF.